This TCR beta chain emerged from a study of blood T cell repertoires in COVID-19. About the study: COVID-19 samples collected from the United States, Italy and Spain covered acute and convalescent phases. T cells, B-cell-depleted T cells, or PBMCs provided the cDNA or gDNA that served as material.

The V gene's germline CDR1 is WSHSY and CDR2 SAAADI. The V gene end was trimmed by 7 bases and the J gene end by 7 bases; junction bases not matched to a gene: 3. CDR3 length: 12 residues. Original data processing: From reference gene primer amplification, estimates of nucleated cell counts were derived. Sequencing used immunoSEQ multiplex PCR; TCRdb keeps in-frame clones, though not all of them. V and J calls plus clone size are reproduced from that table; the DNA served to infer D and trimming. The sample yields roughly 150,000 clones, under 90% seen once. The rearrangement links TRBV10-2 to TRBJ2-4; TRBD2 agrees at 8 bases. The sequenced sample was peripheral blood. This clonotype was obtained from a woman of 80 years or more with acute or convalescent COVID-19. CDR3 sequence reads: CASTPGGNIQYF. The DNA of the CDR3 is TGCGCCAGCACCCCGGGGGGGAACATTCAGTACTTC.